Listed below are T cell receptor beta chains from one sample, sequenced in a study of vaccination effects on CD4 cells after COVID-19. The repertoire was sequenced with immunoSEQ multiplex PCR; TCRdb's copy has only in-frame clones and lacks some. The table records approximately 29,000 clones, around 79% of them present only once. The antigens these receptors bind are not known. The sequencing here drew on CD4+ T cells from PBMCs cultured with HCoV-NL63 spike peptides, taken after COVID-19 vaccination. The receptors originated from a human donor who received a COVID-19 vaccine. Both conserved end residues are part of each CDR3. Fields, in order: clone size, V gene, J gene, D gene, CDR3 protein, CDR3 DNA. A D gene is named only where the DNA matches it firmly. Clone sizes are given selectively: once, few, many, or a class where the clone is expanded.

NA,TRBV5-1,TRBJ2-1,TRBD2,CASSLGLAGDNEQFF,TGCGCCAGCAGCCTGGGACTAGCGGGAGACAATGAGCAGTTCTTC
NA,TRBV19,TRBJ1-2,NA,CASSIDPGFGGYTF,TGTGCCAGTAGTATAGATCCAGGTTTTGGCGGCTACACCTTC
NA,TRBV2,TRBJ2-3,TRBD2,CASSGRGGSRGTDTQYF,TGTGCCAGCAGTGGGCGGGGGGGTTCCCGCGGCACAGATACGCAGTATTTT
few,TRBV3-1/TRBV3-2,TRBJ1-2,NA,CASSLENKRCYTF,TGTGCCAGCAGCCTTGAAAACAAGCGGTGCTACACCTTC
NA,TRBV28,TRBJ1-1,NA,CASSLSVSLNTEAFF,TGTGCCAGCAGTTTGTCTGTCAGTTTGAACACTGAAGCTTTCTTT
NA,TRBV6-1,TRBJ2-3,NA,CASSEAGHTDTQYF,TGTGCCAGCAGTGAGGCGGGGCACACAGATACGCAGTATTTT
once,TRBV11-2,TRBJ2-3,TRBD1,CASSLARTGVGDTQYF,TGTGCCAGCAGCTTAGCCCGGACAGGGGTAGGGGATACGCAGTATTTT
once,TRBV11-2,TRBJ2-3,NA,CASSLVGGSSTDTQYF,TGTGCCAGCAGCTTAGTCGGCGGATCTAGCACAGATACGCAGTATTTT
NA,TRBV9,TRBJ2-1,TRBD2,CASSVESGSSYNEQFF,TGTGCCAGCAGCGTAGAGAGCGGGAGTTCGTACAATGAGCAGTTCTTC
NA,TRBV18,TRBJ1-1,TRBD1,CASSPTGSTEAFF,TGTGCCAGCTCACCGACAGGGTCCACTGAAGCTTTCTTT
NA,TRBV7-9,TRBJ1-4,NA,CASRTESNEKLFF,TGTGCCAGCAGGACCGAGAGTAATGAAAAACTGTTTTTT
once,TRBV27,TRBJ1-5,TRBD1,CASSQTGSPDQPQHF,TGTGCCAGCAGCCAGACAGGGAGTCCAGATCAGCCCCAGCATTTT
NA,TRBV3-1/TRBV3-2,TRBJ2-2,TRBD2,CASILGGANTGELFF,TGTGCCAGCATACTTGGGGGGGCGAACACCGGGGAGCTGTTTTTT
NA,TRBV6-4,TRBJ2-3,NA,CASSDLPGDTQYF,TGTGCCAGCAGTGACTTACCGGGGGATACGCAGTATTTT
NA,TRBV19,TRBJ1-1,TRBD1,CASSRQGSAEAFF,TGTGCCAGTAGTAGACAGGGTTCCGCTGAAGCTTTCTTT